The 24 T cell receptor beta chains given below trace back to one sample, sequenced in a study of blood T cell repertoires in COVID-19. Assay: immunoSEQ multiplex PCR; the TCRdb copy retains only in-frame clones and omits some. This table has roughly 100,000 clones, 80% to 90% appearing once. Material: peripheral blood. The source of these receptors is a man older than 75 with acute or convalescent COVID-19.

This chain uses TRBV27 with TRBJ2-2; D is perhaps TRBD1 (5 bases). CDR1 MNHEY and CDR2 SMNVEV come from the germline V gene (reference sequence). The CDR3 extends over 15 amino acids. The V gene lost 7 bases and the J gene lost 0 bases, with 12 bases spanning the gap. CDR3 sequence (DNA): TGTGCCAGCACCCCCCGGACACCGAACACCGGGGAGCTGTTTTTT. Protein product: CASTPRTPNTGELFF.

The CDR3 sequence: CASSSSTDTQYF. The DNA for the CDR3 is TGTGCCAGCAGCTCTAGCACAGATACGCAGTATTTT. The V gene is TRBV13, the J gene TRBJ2-3, with D unclear. Trimming shortened V by 4 bases and J by 0 bases, and 2 bases separated the two germline ends. CDR3 length: 12 amino acids. Germline CDR1 is PRHDT and CDR2 is FYEKMQ (reference sequence).

As to this clone: This sample includes further DNA sequences coding for the same CDR3. The chain couples TRBV4-1 to TRBJ2-1; D perhaps matches TRBD2 (5 bases). Germline V gene lookup returns CDR1 MGHRA and CDR2 YSYEKL. CDR3 size: 16 residues. V was trimmed by 0 bases and J by 0 bases, leaving 9 bases between them. Written as DNA, the CDR3 is TGCGCCAGCAGCCAAGATACGAGCGGCTCCTACAATGAGCAGTTCTTC. Protein sequence: CASSQDTSGSYNEQFF.

The V and J genes are TRBV6-5 and TRBJ1-4; perhaps TRBD1 as D (6 bases). Germline V gene sequence: CDR1 MNHEY, CDR2 SVGAGI. The CDR3 spans 13 residues. V lost 11 bases to trimming and J lost 0 bases, with 10 bases between them. The CDR3 sequence is CAAGGATNEKLFF. The CDR3 DNA sequence: TGTGCCGCTGGGGGCGCAACTAATGAAAAACTGTTTTTT.

V usage is TRBV9 and J usage is TRBJ1-2, with TRBD1 as a possible D gene (6 bases). V shed 3 bases and J shed 8 bases, with 11 bases lying between them. Germline values: CDR1 SGDLS, CDR2 YYNGEE. The CDR3 is made up of 12 amino acids. As DNA, the CDR3 is TGTGCCAGCAGCGCCGACAGGAGAGGCTACACCTTC. This encodes CASSADRRGYTF.

The chain has TRBV18 and TRBJ2-2; possibly TRBD2 for D (6 bases). V shed 1 base and J shed 3 bases, with 9 bases lying between them. The CDR3 sequence is 15 residues long. The germline V gene has CDR1 KGHSH and CDR2 LQKENI. Here the CDR3 DNA reads TGTGCCAGCTCACCACGGTGGAGGGACACCGGGGAGCTGTTTTTT. This codes for CASSPRWRDTGELFF.

This rearrangement joins TRBV3-1 (or the pseudogene TRBV3-2) to TRBJ1-1; the D is unclear. With 10 bases removed from V and 4 bases from J, the gap between germline ends came to 16 bases. Germline assignment: CDR1 LGHDT and CDR2 YNNKEL (reference sequence). This CDR3 comprises 13 residues. The CDR3 here is CATKPRVGTEAFF. DNA of the CDR3: TGTGCCACCAAACCTCGGGTGGGCACTGAAGCTTTCTTT.

This clone occurred once. The chain combines TRBV5-4 with TRBJ2-5, with TRBD2 matching 14 bases. This CDR3 region has 16 residues. V trimming: 4 bases; J trimming: 4 bases; junction bases outside the gene matches: 6. Germline loops: CDR1 SGHNT, CDR2 YYREEE (reference sequence). The CDR3: CASSLTSGRARETQYF. The CDR3 nucleotides read TGTGCCAGCAGCCTGACTAGCGGGAGGGCCAGAGAGACCCAGTACTTC.

The CDR3 spells CASSSPEGASTDTQYF. CDR3 nucleotides: TGTGCCAGCAGTTCCCCGGAGGGGGCAAGCACAGATACGCAGTATTTT. The V gene is TRBV6-6, the J gene TRBJ2-3, with D possibly being TRBD1 (7 bases). Deletions cut 4 bases from V and 0 bases from J, with 14 bases between. CDR1 and CDR2 (germline): MNHNY, SVGAGI (reference sequence). The CDR3 covers 16 residues.

Only a few counts were recorded for this clone. V is TRBV2 and J is TRBJ1-4, with 8 nucleotides matching TRBD1. The length of the CDR3 is 14 residues. Germline CDR1 SNHLY, CDR2 FYNNEI. J gave up 8 bases and V 6 bases, and 8 bases lay outside the gene matches. Written as DNA, the CDR3 is TGTGCCAGCAGGGACGGGACAGGTCCCGAAAAACTGTTTTTT. It encodes CASRDGTGPEKLFF.

The chain recombines TRBV19 with TRBJ1-1; weak D call: TRBD1 (5 bases). This CDR3 is 15 amino acids long. CDR1 and CDR2 from the germline V gene are LNHDA and SQIVND (reference sequence). Trimming left V 9 bases short and J 4 bases short, with 21 bases between. CDR3: CASELDFRRGTEAFF. Written as DNA, the CDR3 is TGTGCCAGCGAGCTGGACTTCCGGAGGGGCACTGAAGCTTTCTTT.

This chain joins TRBV9 and TRBJ2-3; D is possibly TRBD2 (6 bases). Germline CDR1 SGDLS, CDR2 YYNGEE. Trimming left V 4 bases short and J 0 bases short, with 12 bases between. This CDR3 contains 15 residues. Written as DNA, the CDR3 is TGTGCCAGCAGCCCCACTAGCCCGAGCACAGATACGCAGTATTTT. Protein product: CASSPTSPSTDTQYF.

The chain carries TRBV7-2 and TRBJ2-3; D uncertain. Germline CDR1 is SGHTA and CDR2 is FQGNSA. V lost 2 bases to trimming and J lost 4 bases, with 13 bases between them. The CDR3 loop spans 15 amino acids. CDR3: CASSLSAAGSDTQYF. The CDR3 coding sequence is TGTGCCAGCAGCTTAAGTGCTGCAGGATCAGATACGCAGTATTTT.

This rearrangement joins TRBV5-4 to TRBJ1-1; TRBD1 is a possible D gene (6 bases). CDR3 length: 13 residues. In germline, CDR1 is SGHNT, CDR2 YYREEE (reference sequence). The V gene lost 4 bases and the J gene lost 4 bases, with 11 bases spanning the gap. The CDR3 reads CASSRTGSTEAFF. The CDR3 DNA is TGTGCCAGCAGCCGTACAGGGTCCACTGAAGCTTTCTTT.

This clone was observed a single time. DNA of the CDR3: TGTGCCAGCAGTACTAGCGGGAGGGGCCGGGAGACCCAGTACTTC. Its protein is CASSTSGRGRETQYF. This chain links TRBV27 with TRBJ2-5, with 13 bases identical to TRBD2. V lost 5 bases, J lost 5 bases, and 5 bases stayed unmatched. In germline, CDR1 is MNHEY, CDR2 SMNVEV (reference sequence). The CDR3 consists of 15 residues.

This sequence joins TRBV27 and TRBJ2-1; 11 nucleotides line up with TRBD2. This CDR3 spans 21 amino acids. V gave up 4 bases and J gave up 0 bases; unmatched junction bases: 17. CDR1 is MNHEY, CDR2 SMNVEV, per germline (reference sequence). As DNA, the CDR3 is TGTGCCAGCAGTTCGAATCCGGGACTAGCGGACTATTGGAGCTCCTACAATGAGCAGTTCTTC. Residues: CASSSNPGLADYWSSYNEQFF.

The chain employs TRBV7-2 and TRBJ2-3; possibly TRBD2 for D (5 bases). V was cut by 5 bases and J by 2 bases, with 14 bases left in between. This CDR3 contains 15 residues. Germline assignment: CDR1 SGHTA and CDR2 FQGNSA. CDR3 nucleotides: TGTGCCAGCAGCGCTACCCAGCGGACCACAGATACGCAGTATTTT. It encodes CASSATQRTTDTQYF.

The chain combines TRBV20-1 with TRBJ2-7; maybe TRBD2 (6 bases). Germline CDR1 is DFQATT and CDR2 is SNEGSKA (reference sequence). This CDR3 has 10 amino acids. CDR3: CSARAWALAV. The DNA of the CDR3 is TGCAGTGCTAGAGCTTGGGCCCTAGCGGTC.

This clone was detected once. The V and J genes are TRBV19 and TRBJ1-6; tentative D call: TRBD1 (5 bases). Germline lookup yields CDR1 LNHDA and CDR2 SQIVND (reference sequence). The V and J ends lost 6 bases and 0 bases respectively, with 12 bases between them. The CDR3 has 16 residues. The DNA of the CDR3 is TGTGCCAGTAGCTGGGGCAGCAGCTCCTATAATTCACCCCTCCACTTT. Its protein is CASSWGSSSYNSPLHF.

This chain joins TRBV6-5 and TRBJ1-1; tentative D call: TRBD1 (6 bases). Germline V gives CDR1 MNHEY, CDR2 SVGAGI. Between the trimmed V and J ends, which lost 2 bases and 2 bases, there was a span of 9 bases. The CDR3 length is 14 residues. The CDR3 region has the DNA TGTGCCAGCAGTTACAACAGGGCTAACACTGAAGCTTTCTTT. Its protein product is CASSYNRANTEAFF.

The chain combines TRBV2 with TRBJ2-2; D is uncertain. V was shortened by 6 bases and J by 0 bases, with 8 bases between the two germline ends. Germline V CDR1 and CDR2: SNHLY, FYNNEI. CDR3 length: 14 residues. CDR3 region: CASSPSPNTGELFF. The DNA of the CDR3 is TGTGCCAGCAGCCCCTCCCCGAACACCGGGGAGCTGTTTTTT.

This clone occurred once. CDR3: CATADPASSGTQHF. The CDR3 DNA reads TGTGCCACCGCAGACCCCGCTTCATCAGGGACCCAGCATTTT. This chain uses TRBV24-1 with TRBJ1-5; D perhaps matches TRBD1 (5 bases). Germline-derived CDR1 and CDR2 are KGHDR and SFDVKD. The CDR3 is made up of 14 amino acids. With 9 bases removed from V and 11 bases from J, the gap between germline ends came to 22 bases.

This sequence joins TRBV18 and TRBJ2-2; 7 bases fit TRBD1. This CDR3 region has 16 residues. Germline V CDR1 and CDR2: KGHSH, LQKENI. The ends lost 1 base at V and 1 base at J; junction bases unmatched: 3. The CDR3 sequence: CASSPRGQQNTGELFF. DNA of the CDR3: TGTGCCAGCTCACCACGGGGACAGCAGAACACCGGGGAGCTGTTTTTT.

The rearrangement joins TRBV20-1 to TRBJ2-1; unclear D gene. From germline, CDR1 is DFQATT and CDR2 SNEGSKA (reference sequence). V was pared by 5 bases and J by 2 bases, with 4 bases between. The CDR3 covers 11 residues. CDR3 sequence reads: CSAPAYNEQFF. In DNA form, the CDR3 reads TGCAGTGCTCCAGCCTACAATGAGCAGTTCTTC.